The 15 T cell receptor beta chains in this list originate from one sample, sequenced in a study of OX40 agonist ivuxolimab in advanced cancers. The protocol was immunoSEQ multiplex PCR, while the TCRdb copy is restricted to in-frame clones and leaves out a portion. The sample includes around 60,000 clones, roughly nine tenths of them seen just once. Sequencing was performed on CD4+ or CD8+ T cells sorted from blood, taken in a trial of the OX40 agonist ivuxolimab. The source is an adult with an advanced solid tumor such as melanoma, head and neck, liver or kidney cancer.

The CDR3: CASSYFSGRDEQYF. CDR3 nucleotide sequence: TGTGCCAGCAGTTATTTCAGCGGGAGGGACGAGCAGTACTTC. This chain joins TRBV6-6 and TRBJ2-5; 10 bases are a match to TRBD2. The J call may not be correct, given that the DNA end is closer to TRBJ2-7. The length of the CDR3 is 14 residues. The V gene's germline CDR1 is MNHNY and CDR2 SVGAGI (reference sequence).

The chain combines TRBV11-3 with TRBJ2-3; D is possibly TRBD2 (5 bases). The CDR3 runs 15 residues. Trimming removed 5 bases at V and 4 bases at J, with 16 bases between. CDR1 SGHNT and CDR2 YENEEA come from the germline V gene. The CDR3 coding sequence is TGTGCCAGCAGCCAGAGCGGCGGCGTCCCAGATACGCAGTATTTT. It encodes CASSQSGGVPDTQYF.

There are a few counts of this clone. The chain uses TRBV2 and TRBJ1-1; 7 bases map to TRBD1. CDR1 and CDR2 (germline): SNHLY, FYNNEI. The CDR3 has 15 amino acids. V trimming: 5 bases; J trimming: 3 bases; junction bases outside the gene matches: 9. CDR3 protein: CASSRGQEEYTEAFF. The CDR3 DNA reads as TGTGCCAGCAGTCGAGGACAGGAGGAATACACTGAAGCTTTCTTT.

This clone occurred a few times. The CDR3 nucleotides read TGCGCCAGCATACTAGCGGGAGGAGAGACCCAGTACTTC. It codes for CASILAGGETQYF. The chain employs TRBV5-1 and TRBJ2-5; 12 positions match TRBD2. Germline loops: CDR1 SGHRS, CDR2 YFSETQ. This CDR3 comprises 13 residues. V shed 6 bases and J 4 bases; nucleotides not matched to a gene: 1. The entire variable domain, with the rest obtained from reference TRBV5-1 and TRBJ2-5, is as follows: KAGVTQTPRYLIKTRGQQVTLSCSPISGHRSVSWYQQTPGQGLQFLFEYFSETQRNKGNFPGRFSGRQFSNSRSEMNVSTLELGDSALYLCASILAGGETQYFGPGTRLLVL.

The chain links TRBV11-2 to TRBJ2-7, with D perhaps being TRBD1 or TRBD2 (5 bases each). Germline V gives CDR1 SGHAT, CDR2 FQNNGV. Trimming took 1 base from V and 3 from J, leaving 10 bases between them. The CDR3 extends over 14 amino acids. CDR3 sequence: CASSLGGPNYEQYF. The CDR3 DNA sequence: TGTGCCAGCAGCTTAGGGGGACCTAACTACGAGCAGTACTTC.

The gene calls are TRBV5-1 and TRBJ1-4; D not resolved. Germline lookup yields CDR1 SGHRS and CDR2 YFSETQ. V shed 7 bases and J shed 5 bases, with 18 bases lying between them. This CDR3 is 15 amino acids long. Here the CDR3 DNA reads TGCGCCAGCGCCTCGGTCGGTGCCTTAAATGAAAAACTGTTTTTT. It codes for CASASVGALNEKLFF. Full variable domain (missing parts from reference TRBV5-1 and TRBJ1-4): KAGVTQTPRYLIKTRGQQVTLSCSPISGHRSVSWYQQTPGQGLQFLFEYFSETQRNKGNFPGRFSGRQFSNSRSEMNVSTLELGDSALYLCASASVGALNEKLFFGSGTQLSVL.

The CDR3 region is CASSIATSQETQYF. CDR3 DNA sequence: TGTGCCAGTAGTATCGCGACTAGTCAAGAGACCCAGTACTTC. The chain employs TRBV19 and TRBJ2-5; D possibly corresponds to TRBD2 (6 bases). CDR1 LNHDA and CDR2 SQIVND come from the germline V gene (reference sequence). Trimming removed 3 bases from V and 2 bases from J, with 10 bases in between. CDR3 size: 14 residues.

The rearrangement uses TRBV6-1 and TRBJ2-1; D is perhaps TRBD1 or TRBD2 (5 bases each). This CDR3 comprises 14 residues. Germline loops: CDR1 MNHNS, CDR2 SASEGT. Between the trimmed V and J ends, which lost 1 base and 12 bases, there was a span of 16 bases. In nucleotides, the CDR3 is TGTGCCAGCAGTGAAGGAGGGGTTAAAGTTGGGCAGTTCTTC. This translates into CASSEGGVKVGQFF.

The chain is built from TRBV2 and TRBJ2-3, with 7 bases lining up with TRBD2. The CDR3 has 14 residues. V lost 6 bases to trimming and J lost 2 bases; unmatched junction nucleotides: 5. CDR1 is SNHLY and CDR2 is FYNNEI in the germline V gene. The CDR3: CASSLAEITDTQYF. DNA for the CDR3: TGTGCCAGCAGCCTAGCGGAGATCACAGATACGCAGTATTTT.

This sequence joins TRBV18 and TRBJ1-1; 8 nucleotides agree with TRBD1. This CDR3 spans 15 amino acids. Trimming removed 6 bases from V and 1 base from J; junction bases left unmatched: 7. CDR1 is KGHSH, CDR2 LQKENI, per germline. The CDR3 protein is CASSPGTGSNTEAFF. The CDR3 DNA is TGTGCCAGCTCTCCCGGGACAGGATCGAACACTGAAGCTTTCTTT.

CDR3 in amino acids: CASSKEEGDSGNYEQYF. Written as DNA, the CDR3 is TGTGCCAGCAGCAAAGAGGAGGGGGATAGCGGGAACTACGAGCAGTACTTC. The chain carries TRBV21-1 and TRBJ2-7; the DNA was not compared with TRBD2, the D call given in the table. TRBV21-1 is classified as a pseudogene. The CDR3 runs 17 residues.

V usage is TRBV9 and J usage is TRBJ2-3; no clear D. From germline, CDR1 is SGDLS and CDR2 YYNGEE. V lost 4 bases to trimming and J lost 2 bases, with 17 bases between them. The length of the CDR3 is 16 residues. The CDR3: CASSPGPTPYTDTQYF. The CDR3 coding sequence is TGTGCCAGCAGCCCCGGGCCAACACCCTACACAGATACGCAGTATTTT.

The genes are TRBV6-1 and TRBJ2-1; the match to TRBD2 covers 8 bases. This CDR3 is 14 amino acids long. CDR1 and CDR2 (germline): MNHNS, SASEGT. The chain's CDR3 is CGISPSGGNNEQFF. The CDR3 DNA reads TGTGGCATCTCCCCGTCGGGAGGGAACAATGAGCAGTTCTTC.

The rearrangement uses TRBV5-6 and TRBJ1-5; D possibly corresponds to TRBD1 (5 bases). V was shortened by 2 bases and J by 1 base, with 7 bases between the two germline ends. The CDR3 sequence is 14 residues long. Germline assignment: CDR1 SGHDT and CDR2 YYEEEE. The CDR3 nucleotides read TGTGCCAGCAGCTTAACAGGAAGCAATCAGCCCCAGCATTTT. Translation gives CASSLTGSNQPQHF.

V gene TRBV6-1 combines with J gene TRBJ1-1; perhaps TRBD1 as D (6 bases). Germline lookup yields CDR1 MNHNS and CDR2 SASEGT. The CDR3 is made up of 15 amino acids. V was trimmed by 11 bases and J by 4 bases, leaving 23 bases between them. In nucleotides, the CDR3 is TGTGCCGGAACGGACAGTCCCGAGGACGGCACTGAAGCTTTCTTT. Amino acid sequence: CAGTDSPEDGTEAFF.